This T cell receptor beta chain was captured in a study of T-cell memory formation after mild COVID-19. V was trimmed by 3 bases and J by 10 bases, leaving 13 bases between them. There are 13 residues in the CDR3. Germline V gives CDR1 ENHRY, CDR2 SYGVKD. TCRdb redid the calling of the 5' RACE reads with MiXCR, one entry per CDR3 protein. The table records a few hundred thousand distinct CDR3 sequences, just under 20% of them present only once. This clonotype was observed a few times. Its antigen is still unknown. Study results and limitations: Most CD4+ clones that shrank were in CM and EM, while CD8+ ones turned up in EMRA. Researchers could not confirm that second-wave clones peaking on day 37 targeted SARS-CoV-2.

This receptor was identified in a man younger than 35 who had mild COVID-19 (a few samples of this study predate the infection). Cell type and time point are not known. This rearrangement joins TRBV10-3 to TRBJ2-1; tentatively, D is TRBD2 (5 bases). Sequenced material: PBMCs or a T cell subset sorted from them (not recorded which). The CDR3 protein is CAISDRGLREQFF. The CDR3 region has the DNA TGTGCCATCAGTGATCGGGGTCTGAGAGAGCAGTTCTTC.